This TCR beta chain was sequenced in a study of identical twins. Unique molecular identifiers were present on the cDNA, and a universal primer site came from template switching. TCRdb independently ran MiXCR on the 5' RACE reads; one entry per CDR3 protein. The repertoire holds about 200,000 distinct CDR3 sequences, with under 8.5% as singletons. All donors were healthy Caucasians. Germline V gene sequence: CDR1 SGDLS, CDR2 YYNGEE. Trimming shortened V by 4 bases and J by 8 bases, and 18 bases separated the two germline ends. CDR3 length equals 14 residues. The sample was also reused in another study, on T cells expressing NK-cell markers. That work contributes: The study drew TCR beta repertoires from sorted CD3+CD56+NKG2C+, CD3+CD56+NKG2C- and CD3+CD56-NKG2C+ T cells. Certain NKG2C+ T cell clones were expanded, and their HCMV specificity remained unclear.

The sequenced sample consisted of CD8+ T cells sorted from blood. The chain couples TRBV9 to TRBJ1-1; D not resolved. This receptor was taken from a young woman in good health. The CDR3 is CASSSPSRPEEAFF. DNA of the CDR3: TGTGCCAGCAGCTCCCCCTCCAGGCCAGAAGAAGCTTTCTTT.